These 32 T cell receptor beta chains were sequenced from one sample in a study of blood T cell repertoires in COVID-19. Generated by immunoSEQ multiplex PCR, the TCRdb table keeps only in-frame clones and is missing some. This table holds some 250,000 clones, around 87% found once. Source material: peripheral blood. Every receptor here comes from a woman in her seventies with active or convalescent COVID-19.

The chain recombines TRBV5-1 with TRBJ2-1; D is possibly TRBD1 (6 bases). CDR3 length: 15 amino acids. The germline V gene has CDR1 SGHRS and CDR2 YFSETQ. Trimming left V 0 bases short and J 3 bases short, with 10 bases between. The CDR3 bases are TGCGCCAGCAGCTTGGGCGGACAGAACTACAATGAGCAGTTCTTC. Translation gives CASSLGGQNYNEQFF.

The chain carries TRBV27 and TRBJ2-5; TRBD1 is a possible D gene (5 bases). V gave up 5 bases and J gave up 4 bases, with 14 bases separating them. CDR3 length equals 14 residues. Looked up from germline, CDR1 is MNHEY and CDR2 is SMNVEV (reference sequence). The CDR3 coding sequence is TGTGCCAGCAGTCACAGGTATTGGGGAGAGACCCAGTACTTC. It is translated as CASSHRYWGETQYF.

The chain uses TRBV5-4 and TRBJ2-3; D might be TRBD2 (6 bases). The CDR3 consists of 13 residues. The germline V gene has CDR1 SGHNT and CDR2 YYREEE (reference sequence). V lost 0 bases and J 5 bases, leaving 7 bases between the germline ends. CDR3: CASSLGGEDTQYF. The CDR3 DNA is TGTGCCAGCAGCTTGGGCGGGGAAGATACGCAGTATTTT.

The chain carries TRBV24-1 and TRBJ2-3; 12 bases agree with TRBD2. V lost 6 bases, J lost 7 bases, and 13 bases stayed unmatched. Per the germline V gene, CDR1 is KGHDR and CDR2 is SFDVKD. CDR3 length: 17 amino acids. The CDR3 DNA is TGTGCCACCAGTAGTGGGCTAGCGGGGGGGGCGGGCTATACGCAGTATTTT. Amino acids: CATSSGLAGGAGYTQYF.

J is TRBJ2-7 and V is TRBV7-2; a weak D match, TRBD1 (6 bases). Germline CDR1 reads SGHTA; CDR2 reads FQGNSA. The CDR3 has 13 residues. V lost 8 bases and J 2 bases, leaving 13 bases between the germline ends. The DNA of the CDR3 is TGTGCCAGCCAACGGGACACTCCCTACGAGCAGTACTTC. Residues: CASQRDTPYEQYF. The whole variable domain, remainder taken from reference TRBV7-2 and TRBJ2-7, is GAGVSQSPSNKVTEKGKDVELRCDPISGHTALYWYRQSLGQGLEFLIYFQGNSAPDKSGLPSDRFSAERTGGSVSTLTIQRTQQEDSAVYLCASQRDTPYEQYFGPGTRLTVT.

J is TRBJ1-5 and V is TRBV2; D is perhaps TRBD1 (6 bases). This CDR3 is 14 amino acids long. CDR1 is SNHLY, CDR2 FYNNEI, per germline. The V and J ends lost 1 base and 4 bases respectively, with 8 bases between them. Here the CDR3 DNA reads TGTGCCAGCAGTGAAGGACAGGTAAATCAGCCCCAGCATTTT. Amino acid sequence: CASSEGQVNQPQHF.

This clone was seen a handful of times. This sequence joins TRBV23-1 and TRBJ1-2, with TRBD1 as a possible D gene (5 bases). TRBV23-1 is marked as an open reading frame, function uncertain. This CDR3 is 12 amino acids long. V was shortened by 4 bases and J by 8 bases, with 11 bases between the two germline ends. The CDR3: CASSLRGKGYTF. CDR3 DNA sequence: TGCGCCAGCAGTCTCCGGGGGAAGGGCTACACCTTC.

The genes are TRBV7-8 and TRBJ2-3; possible D gene TRBD2, 6 bases. Germline CDR1 reads SGHVS; CDR2 reads FQNEAQ. This CDR3 region has 17 residues. Trimming shortened V by 1 base and J by 1 base, and 15 bases separated the two germline ends. CDR3 sequence reads: CASSLEIGGQGTDTQYF. CDR3 DNA sequence: TGTGCCAGCAGCTTAGAAATCGGAGGGCAGGGCACAGATACGCAGTATTTT.

V is TRBV11-2 and J is TRBJ1-4; 8 positions match TRBD1. This CDR3 is 14 amino acids long. J gave up 5 bases and V 3 bases, and 2 bases lay outside the gene matches. CDR1 SGHAT and CDR2 FQNNGV come from the germline V gene. The CDR3 protein is CASSFGDRNEKLFF. DNA of the CDR3: TGTGCCAGCAGCTTCGGGGACAGGAATGAAAAACTGTTTTTT.

The J gene is TRBJ2-3, the V gene TRBV5-4, with 10 bases lining up with TRBD2. V lost 6 bases to trimming and J lost 7 bases; unmatched junction nucleotides: 17. Germline lookup yields CDR1 SGHNT and CDR2 YYREEE (reference sequence). This CDR3 contains 17 residues. The CDR3: CASTPFFDSGGRNTQYF. The CDR3 DNA reads TGTGCCAGCACCCCTTTTTTCGATAGCGGGGGGCGAAATACGCAGTATTTT.

The chain carries TRBV18 and TRBJ1-5; no firm D call. This CDR3 has 16 amino acids. Trimming stripped 0 bases from V and 4 bases from J, with 13 bases between. Germline loops: CDR1 KGHSH, CDR2 LQKENI. The CDR3 nucleotides read TGTGCCAGCTCACCACCGGGTAAGGGCGGGAATCAGCCCCAGCATTTT. This sequence encodes CASSPPGKGGNQPQHF.

The chain recombines TRBV4-1 with TRBJ2-7; 9 bases agree with TRBD1. The germline gives CDR1 MGHRA, CDR2 YSYEKL. V trimming: 3 bases; J trimming: 2 bases; junction bases outside the gene matches: 2. CDR3 size: 14 residues. The CDR3 sequence is CASSQGQGTYEQYF. In DNA form, the CDR3 reads TGCGCCAGCAGCCAGGGACAGGGTACCTACGAGCAGTACTTC.

The rearrangement joins TRBV5-1 to TRBJ2-5; 8 nucleotides match TRBD2. CDR1 is SGHRS, CDR2 YFSETQ, per germline. The J segment lost 4 bases and the V segment lost 7 bases, leaving 12 bases of the junction unmatched. The CDR3 totals 15 residues. Written as DNA, the CDR3 is TGCGCCAGCGTCCCCAATCCGGGACTAGGAGAGACCCAGTACTTC. It specifies CASVPNPGLGETQYF.

V and J are TRBV25-1 and TRBJ2-7; tentative D call: TRBD2 (6 bases). Trimming shortened V by 7 bases and J by 7 bases, and 17 bases separated the two germline ends. The CDR3 sequence is 13 residues long. Germline lookup yields CDR1 MGHDK and CDR2 SYGVNS. Here the CDR3 DNA reads TGTGCCAGCACCCAAGGCGGGGCTTGGGAGCAGTACTTC. As protein: CASTQGGAWEQYF.

The gene calls are TRBV4-3 and TRBJ2-5; 7 bases align to TRBD2. The junction had 11 bases not matched to a gene; V was cut back by 1 base and J by 9 bases. Germline V CDR1 and CDR2: LGHNA, YSLEER. The CDR3 has 15 amino acids. The CDR3 DNA reads TGCGCCAGCAGCCAAGGCTCGAGCGGGGTCGCGTCCCAGTACTTC. Translation: CASSQGSSGVASQYF.

This clone was detected only once. The chain is built from TRBV5-6 and TRBJ2-5, with D possibly being TRBD1 (6 bases). CDR1 is SGHDT and CDR2 is YYEEEE in the germline V gene. V lost 4 bases and J 2 bases, leaving 9 bases between the germline ends. The CDR3 runs 13 residues. CDR3 in amino acids: CASSPGVQETQYF. In DNA form, the CDR3 reads TGTGCCAGCAGCCCAGGGGTTCAAGAGACCCAGTACTTC.

The CDR3 protein is CASSSEFFRGDYGYTF. DNA for the CDR3: TGTGCCAGCAGTTCTGAATTTTTCAGGGGTGACTATGGCTACACCTTC. This chain joins TRBV5-8 and TRBJ1-2; D possibly corresponds to TRBD1 (6 bases). The V gene's germline CDR1 is SGHTS and CDR2 YDEGEE. This CDR3 is built from 16 residues. Trimming stripped 5 bases from V and 3 bases from J, with 20 bases between.

The chain links TRBV5-6 to TRBJ2-2; TRBD1 matches 8 bases. The germline gives CDR1 SGHDT, CDR2 YYEEEE. The V gene end was trimmed by 6 bases and the J gene end by 5 bases; junction bases not matched to a gene: 9. CDR3 length: 15 amino acids. CDR3 residues: CASTTGTGFTGELFF. Written as DNA, the CDR3 is TGTGCCAGCACCACCGGGACAGGTTTTACCGGGGAGCTGTTTTTT.

The genes are TRBV11-2 and TRBJ2-7; D unclear. The CDR3 is made up of 15 amino acids. The V end was cut by 5 bases, the J end by 3 bases, with 17 bases between. Germline V gene sequence: CDR1 SGHAT, CDR2 FQNNGV. The CDR3 nucleotides are TGTGCCAGCAGCCCCTCCTGGTCCGACAACTACGAGCAGTACTTC. Translating gives CASSPSWSDNYEQYF.

This chain connects TRBV6-5 to TRBJ2-2; D might be TRBD2 (6 bases). V lost 3 bases and J 4 bases, leaving 12 bases between the germline ends. This CDR3 has 15 amino acids. Per germline, CDR1 MNHEY and CDR2 SVGAGI. CDR3 bases: TGTGCCAGCAGTTATGACGGGGGACTCACCGGGGAGCTGTTTTTT. Residues: CASSYDGGLTGELFF.

The chain carries TRBV4-3 and TRBJ1-2; D possibly corresponds to TRBD1 (5 bases). V shed 0 bases and J shed 5 bases, with 10 bases lying between them. Germline V gene data show CDR1 as LGHNA and CDR2 as YSLEER. The length of the CDR3 is 14 residues. The CDR3, as DNA: TGCGCCAGCAGCCAAGACGGGGGTGGGTATGGCTACACCTTC. This translates into CASSQDGGGYGYTF.

J is TRBJ2-5 and V is TRBV9; 7 nucleotides agree with TRBD2. From germline, CDR1 is SGDLS and CDR2 YYNGEE. Trimming removed 0 bases from V and 5 bases from J; junction bases left unmatched: 7. CDR3 length: 15 amino acids. The CDR3 DNA reads TGTGCCAGCAGCGTAGCCGGGAGGAGGATGGAGACCCAGTACTTC. Translation gives CASSVAGRRMETQYF.

The chain carries TRBV11-2 and TRBJ1-2, with 7 bases fitting TRBD1. The germline CDR1 and CDR2 sequences are SGHAT and FQNNGV. The CDR3 has 15 residues. The junction had 13 bases not matched to a gene; V was cut back by 6 bases and J by 6 bases. The CDR3, as DNA: TGTGCCAGCAGAGAAACGACAGGGAGCATCCATGGCTACACCTTC. This sequence encodes CASRETTGSIHGYTF.

The rearrangement joins TRBV5-1 to TRBJ1-6, with D perhaps matching TRBD1 (5 bases). The CDR3 is made up of 18 amino acids. Germline CDR1 SGHRS, CDR2 YFSETQ. V lost 4 bases, J lost 10 bases, and 27 bases lay in between. The CDR3 region has the DNA TGCGCCAGCAGCCCGGGGGGTGGTAGACCTACGTCGGGATCACCCCTCCACTTT. It translates to CASSPGGGRPTSGSPLHF.

The chain has TRBV27 and TRBJ1-5, with D perhaps matching TRBD1 (5 bases). Trimming cost V 8 bases and J 1 base, with 18 bases left between them. The CDR3 loop spans 16 amino acids. Germline CDR1 MNHEY, CDR2 SMNVEV (reference sequence). DNA for the CDR3: TGTGCCAGCGGGATCTCAGGGATGGGGAGCAATCAGCCCCAGCATTTT. This sequence encodes CASGISGMGSNQPQHF.

The chain is built from TRBV7-9 and TRBJ1-1; the D gene is possibly TRBD1 (6 bases). The germline V gene encodes CDR1 SEHNR and CDR2 FQNEAQ (reference sequence). Trimming cost V 1 base and J 6 bases, with 12 bases left between them. This CDR3 has 14 residues. The CDR3 reads CASSLGLSGAEAFF. Written as DNA, the CDR3 is TGTGCCAGCAGCTTAGGGCTTTCAGGGGCTGAAGCTTTCTTT. Full variable domain (missing parts from reference TRBV7-9 and TRBJ1-1): DTGVSQNPRHKITKRGQNVTFRCDPISEHNRLYWYRQTLGQGPEFLTYFQNEAQLEKSRLLSDRFSAERPKGSFSTLEIQRTEQGDSAMYLCASSLGLSGAEAFFGQGTRLTVV.

The genes are TRBV29-1 and TRBJ2-6; tentative D call: TRBD1 (6 bases). V gave up 2 bases and J gave up 0 bases, with 14 bases separating them. Germline assignment: CDR1 SQVTM and CDR2 ANQGSEA. The CDR3 has 17 amino acids. The CDR3 DNA follows: TGCAGCGTTGAATTATGGACAGCCCCCTCTGGGGCCAACGTCCTGACTTTC. As protein: CSVELWTAPSGANVLTF. Variable domain in full (rest from reference TRBV29-1 and TRBJ2-6): SAVISQKPSRDICQRGTSLTIQCQVDSQVTMMFWYRQQPGQSLTLIATANQGSEATYESGFVIDKFPISRPNLTFSTLTVSNMSPEDSSIYLCSVELWTAPSGANVLTFGAGSRLTVL.

The rearrangement uses TRBV28 and TRBJ2-5; 9 nucleotides match TRBD1. CDR3 length equals 16 residues. Looked up from germline, CDR1 is MDHEN and CDR2 is SYDVKM. V was clipped by 4 bases and J by 5 bases; unmatched bases: 11. Here the CDR3 DNA reads TGTGCCAGCAGTTGGACAGGGGCGAGGCGAAGGGAGACCCAGTACTTC. Encoded protein: CASSWTGARRRETQYF.

CDR3 sequence reads: CASSEVAGNNEKLFF. DNA of the CDR3: TGTGCCAGCAGTGAAGTTGCAGGGAATAATGAAAAACTGTTTTTT. This chain connects TRBV6-1 to TRBJ1-4; the D gene is possibly TRBD1 (5 bases). The CDR3 has 15 residues. Germline CDR1 is MNHNS and CDR2 is SASEGT. V lost 1 base and J lost 4, with 10 bases in between.

The chain joins TRBV11-2 to TRBJ1-5; D ambiguous. The CDR3 extends over 13 amino acids. V dropped 5 bases and J dropped 11 bases, with 16 bases sitting between them. Germline V CDR1 and CDR2: SGHAT, FQNNGV. This CDR3 reads CASSPGVSSAQHF. The CDR3 DNA reads TGTGCCAGCAGCCCCGGGGTCAGTTCGGCCCAGCATTTT.

The chain carries TRBV10-1 and TRBJ2-5, with 8 bases matching TRBD1. The CDR3 consists of 15 residues. The germline V gene has CDR1 WNHNN and CDR2 SYGVQD (reference sequence). Unmatched junction bases numbered 5, after V lost 0 bases and J lost 5 bases. In DNA, the CDR3 is TGCGCCAGCAGTGAGTCCGCAGGGGGCGTGGAGACCCAGTACTTC. Translating gives CASSESAGGVETQYF.

This chain joins TRBV6-5 and TRBJ1-6; 8 bases are shared with TRBD1. This CDR3 is 14 amino acids long. Trimming took 5 bases from V and 7 from J; bases not matched to a gene: 4. Germline V gene sequence: CDR1 MNHEY, CDR2 SVGAGI. The CDR3 spells CASSTTGGNSPLHF. In DNA form, the CDR3 reads TGTGCCAGCAGTACCACAGGGGGGAATTCACCCCTCCACTTT.